The 11 T cell receptor beta chains below were found in one sample sequenced in a study of shared clonotypes between healthy human individuals. The data were produced by immunoSEQ multiplex PCR, yet TCRdb's version contains in-frame clones alone and is incomplete. The data show over 2 million clones, roughly 94% seen once. Sequenced material: naive CD4+ T cells sorted from blood. Subset meaning: CD45RA+ positively selected. These receptors were collected from a young man in good health.

The genes are TRBV7-9 and TRBJ2-1; 9 nucleotides align to TRBD2. Germline assignment: CDR1 SEHNR and CDR2 FQNEAQ (reference sequence). The CDR3 has 15 amino acids. J gave up 6 bases and V 7 bases, and 10 bases lay outside the gene matches. CDR3 in DNA: TGTGCCAGCACCCCGTGGGCGGGGGGGCCCAATGAGCAGTTCTTC. Protein product: CASTPWAGGPNEQFF.

This clone was detected only once. J is TRBJ1-1 and V is TRBV5-6; possible D gene TRBD1, 6 bases. CDR3 length: 14 amino acids. CDR1 and CDR2 from the germline V gene are SGHDT and YYEEEE. Trimming shortened V by 3 bases and J by 3 bases, and 12 bases separated the two germline ends. The CDR3 sequence is CASSYRVRYTEAFF. The DNA of the CDR3 is TGTGCCAGCAGCTACAGGGTTCGGTACACTGAAGCTTTCTTT.

A word on this clone: This same CDR3 is encoded by further DNA sequences in the sample. The chain has TRBV6-4 and TRBJ1-2, with D unresolved. Trimming shortened V by 2 bases and J by 0 bases, and 4 bases separated the two germline ends. Germline lookup yields CDR1 MRHNA and CDR2 SNTAGT. The CDR3 loop spans 13 amino acids. CDR3 loop: CASSDGPNYGYTF. CDR3 DNA: TGTGCCAGCAGTGACGGGCCTAACTATGGCTACACCTTC.

This sequence joins TRBV4-2 and TRBJ2-3, with 10 bases identical to TRBD2. The CDR3 sequence is 15 residues long. Trimming at V came to 5 bases and at J to 2 bases, leaving 4 bases not matched to a gene. Germline lookup yields CDR1 LGHNA and CDR2 YNFKEQ. The CDR3 DNA reads TGTGCCAGCAGCTTCGGACTAGCGGACACAGATACGCAGTATTTT. This sequence encodes CASSFGLADTDTQYF.

The chain employs TRBV28 and TRBJ2-7, with D possibly matching TRBD2 (5 bases). Germline V gives CDR1 MDHEN, CDR2 SYDVKM. V was trimmed by 8 bases and J by 3 bases, leaving 17 bases between them. There are 14 residues in the CDR3. This CDR3 is CASLPRPGVYEQYF. The DNA of the CDR3 is TGTGCCAGCCTACCCCGCCCCGGGGTCTACGAGCAGTACTTC.

The chain combines TRBV7-9 with TRBJ1-1; 9 bases map to TRBD1. The CDR3 is made up of 16 amino acids. CDR1 SEHNR and CDR2 FQNEAQ come from the germline V gene (reference sequence). V dropped 1 base and J dropped 1; count of bases not matched to a gene: 4. CDR3 sequence reads: CASSLGQGETNTEAFF. CDR3 bases: TGTGCCAGCAGCTTAGGACAGGGGGAAACGAACACTGAAGCTTTCTTT.

This chain links TRBV2 with TRBJ1-6; the D gene is possibly TRBD1 (5 bases). The CDR3 is made up of 13 amino acids. The germline V and J ends were trimmed by 6 bases and 8 bases, with 11 bases remaining between them. Germline CDR1 SNHLY, CDR2 FYNNEI. The CDR3 loop is CASRGVTHSPLHF. CDR3 bases: TGTGCCAGCAGGGGGGTCACCCATTCACCCCTCCACTTT.

The chain is built from TRBV27 and TRBJ2-7; D assignment may be TRBD1 or TRBD2 (5 bases each). V gave up 4 bases and J gave up 5 bases, with 12 bases separating them. The CDR3 has 13 amino acids. From germline, CDR1 is MNHEY and CDR2 SMNVEV (reference sequence). The CDR3 here is CASSSGTGHEQYF. CDR3 in DNA: TGTGCCAGCAGTTCTGGGACGGGCCACGAGCAGTACTTC.

The chain links TRBV11-2 to TRBJ1-2, with 7 bases that match TRBD1. Trimming took 5 bases from V and 5 from J; bases not matched to a gene: 2. In germline, CDR1 is SGHAT, CDR2 FQNNGV. This CDR3 spans 12 amino acids. This CDR3 is CASSPTGYGYTF. In nucleotides, the CDR3 is TGTGCCAGCAGCCCGACAGGGTATGGCTACACCTTC.

This chain uses TRBV18 with TRBJ2-7; D gene unclear. The CDR3 totals 14 residues. Germline V gene data show CDR1 as KGHSH and CDR2 as LQKENI. Trimming removed 3 bases at V and 3 bases at J, with 12 bases between. CDR3 region: CASSPGRNFYEQYF. The CDR3 bases are TGTGCCAGCTCACCCGGACGGAACTTCTACGAGCAGTACTTC.

The J gene is TRBJ2-7, the V gene TRBV5-1, with D perhaps TRBD1 or TRBD2 (5 bases each). From germline, CDR1 is SGHRS and CDR2 YFSETQ. V was shortened by 4 bases and J by 1 base, with 15 bases between the two germline ends. The CDR3 has 15 residues. The CDR3 loop is CASSRGGTGSYEQYF. The CDR3 DNA follows: TGCGCCAGCAGCAGAGGAGGTACAGGATCCTACGAGCAGTACTTC.